Each of the 32 T cell receptor beta chains below was sequenced from the same sample in a study of cytomegalovirus exposure and HLA in healthy donors. A multiplex PCR was run with 60 Vbeta primers and 13 Jbeta primers. Some clones are missing from TCRdb's copy, which holds only in-frame ones; the method was immunoSEQ multiplex PCR. The table includes under 50,000 clones, around 87% detected once. Input material: PBMCs. These receptors were taken from a middle-aged woman in good health and CMV-seropositive.

V usage is TRBV13 and J usage is TRBJ2-1, with a tentative D call TRBD1 (6 bases). Between the trimmed V and J ends, which lost 3 bases and 7 bases, there was a span of 16 bases. This CDR3 contains 15 residues. CDR1 and CDR2 (germline): PRHDT, FYEKMQ (reference sequence). This chain's CDR3 is CASSFPRGGRNEQFF. Here the CDR3 DNA reads TGTGCCAGCAGCTTCCCTCGAGGGGGTAGGAATGAGCAGTTCTTC.

This clone was observed once. This chain uses TRBV4-1 with TRBJ2-7; 7 positions match TRBD2. V dropped 1 base and J dropped 2; count of bases not matched to a gene: 11. Germline V gene lookup returns CDR1 MGHRA and CDR2 YSYEKL. The CDR3 totals 17 residues. The CDR3 coding sequence is TGCGCCAGCAGCCAAGTGCTAATAGCGGGTCTCGCCTACGAGCAGTACTTC. It codes for CASSQVLIAGLAYEQYF.

The count of this clone is one. The chain employs TRBV6-5 and TRBJ1-3; D unclear. Germline CDR1 MNHEY, CDR2 SVGAGI. Trimming removed 3 bases from V and 4 bases from J, with 10 bases in between. This CDR3 spans 14 amino acids. The chain's CDR3 is CASSYSESGNTIYF. CDR3 sequence (DNA): TGTGCCAGCAGTTATTCGGAGAGCGGAAACACCATATATTTT.

The chain is built from TRBV5-5 and TRBJ2-1; 12 nucleotides agree with TRBD2. The germline V gene encodes CDR1 SGHKS and CDR2 YYEKEE (reference sequence). J was trimmed by 8 bases and V by 0 bases; bases with no gene match: 15. This CDR3 is 19 amino acids long. Here the CDR3 DNA reads TGTGCCAGCAGCTTGGTGTTAGGACTAGCGGGGAGCGGCCGGGATGAGCAGTTCTTC. Amino acid sequence: CASSLVLGLAGSGRDEQFF. The full variable domain, in which reference TRBV5-5 and TRBJ2-1 provide the parts outside the CDR3, is DAGVTQSPTHLIKTRGQQVTLRCSPISGHKSVSWYQQVLGQGPQFIFQYYEKEERGRGNFPDRFSARQFPNYSSELNVNALLLGDSALYLCASSLVLGLAGSGRDEQFFGPGTRLTVL.

The rearrangement uses TRBV7-6 and TRBJ2-3; 10 bases align to TRBD2. V was pared by 1 base and J by 2 bases, with 3 bases of the junction left unmatched. Looked up from germline, CDR1 is SGHVS and CDR2 is FNYEAQ. The CDR3 covers 16 residues. The CDR3 loop is CASSLVLAGATDTQYF. The CDR3 DNA follows: TGTGCCAGCAGCTTAGTGCTAGCGGGGGCCACAGATACGCAGTATTTT.

This clone was seen more than once but under ten times. J is TRBJ1-2 and V is TRBV11-2, with D maybe TRBD1 (6 bases). Trimming cost V 5 bases and J 4 bases, with 23 bases left between them. This CDR3 region has 17 residues. The germline CDR1 and CDR2 sequences are SGHAT and FQNNGV. The CDR3 region has the DNA TGTGCCAGCAGCCAAAGCCTTATAGGGGGGGAAGGCTATGGCTACACCTTC. Translating gives CASSQSLIGGEGYGYTF.

The V and J genes are TRBV6-5 and TRBJ1-6; maybe TRBD1 (6 bases). V was pared by 5 bases and J by 10 bases, with 18 bases between. The CDR3 sequence is 15 residues long. CDR1 and CDR2 from the germline V gene are MNHEY and SVGAGI. The CDR3 here is CASSLGAGVESPLHF. CDR3 DNA sequence: TGTGCCAGCAGTCTTGGGGCAGGGGTGGAATCACCCCTCCACTTT.

This sequence joins TRBV28 and TRBJ1-5; D is perhaps TRBD1 (6 bases). V gave up 5 bases and J gave up 5 bases, with 25 bases separating them. The CDR3 extends over 18 amino acids. The V gene's germline CDR1 is MDHEN and CDR2 SYDVKM. The CDR3 loop reads CASSPNVLGQQGDQPQHF. The CDR3 DNA reads as TGTGCCAGCAGTCCTAACGTCTTGGGACAACAGGGAGATCAGCCCCAGCATTTT.

This rearrangement joins TRBV11-3 to TRBJ2-2, with 9 bases that match TRBD1. The V and J ends lost 4 bases and 3 bases, in that order; junction bases with no gene match: 9. Germline V gene data show CDR1 as SGHNT and CDR2 as YENEEA. This CDR3 spans 17 amino acids. CDR3 DNA sequence: TGTGCCAGCAGCTCGTCACCGGGACAGGGTGACACCGGGGAGCTGTTTTTT. As protein: CASSSSPGQGDTGELFF.

The genes are TRBV7-9 and TRBJ1-1; D unclear. Germline loops: CDR1 SEHNR, CDR2 FQNEAQ (reference sequence). The length of the CDR3 is 12 residues. Trimming took 7 bases from V and 1 from J, leaving 7 bases between them. CDR3: CASTMSNTEAFF. CDR3 sequence (DNA): TGTGCCAGCACAATGTCGAACACTGAAGCTTTCTTT.

Comment on this clone: An end of the junction does not agree with germline; a read error may underlie this. The chain recombines TRBV7-9 with TRBJ2-7; 10 bases map to TRBD2. This CDR3 has 15 amino acids. Per the germline V gene, CDR1 is SEHNR and CDR2 is FQNEAQ (reference sequence). The CDR3 region is CSSSSSSGRPYEQYF. In DNA, the CDR3 is TGTTCCAGCAGCTCATCTAGCGGGAGACCCTACGAGCAGTACTTC.

This rearrangement joins TRBV19 to TRBJ2-7, with 7 bases lining up with TRBD1. CDR1 is LNHDA, CDR2 SQIVND, per germline (reference sequence). The trim removed 2 bases at V and 3 bases at J, leaving 7 bases unmatched. The CDR3 loop spans 15 amino acids. Here the CDR3 reads CASSISAGGYYEQYF. The CDR3 DNA sequence: TGTGCCAGTAGTATATCGGCAGGGGGTTACTACGAGCAGTACTTC.

The CDR3 sequence is CASSLNVDTEAFF. CDR3 DNA sequence: TGTGCCAGCAGCCTTAATGTTGACACTGAAGCTTTCTTT. The chain joins TRBV28 to TRBJ1-1; D is unclear. Trimming took 6 bases from V and 3 from J, leaving 11 bases between them. CDR3 length: 13 residues. CDR1 and CDR2 from the germline V gene are MDHEN and SYDVKM.

The chain carries TRBV19 and TRBJ1-1; weak D call: TRBD1 (6 bases). V was shortened by 5 bases and J by 6 bases, with 10 bases between the two germline ends. The CDR3 is made up of 12 amino acids. CDR1 is LNHDA, CDR2 SQIVND, per germline (reference sequence). The CDR3 reads CASSSRTAEAFF. CDR3 nucleotides: TGTGCCAGTAGTTCGCGGACAGCTGAAGCTTTCTTT.

The rearrangement uses TRBV6-1 and TRBJ2-7; the match to TRBD2 covers 7 bases. The CDR3 spans 13 residues. Germline V lookup: CDR1 MNHNS, CDR2 SASEGT. Trimming at V came to 10 bases and at J to 5 bases, leaving 11 bases not matched to a gene. The CDR3 nucleotides read TGTGCCACCCGTCCACTAGCGACGAACGAGCAGTACTTC. Translating it yields CATRPLATNEQYF.

This chain joins TRBV4-1 and TRBJ2-7; D is possibly TRBD2 (5 bases). The V end lost 1 base, the J end lost 2 bases, and 6 bases lay between the germline ends. Per germline, CDR1 MGHRA and CDR2 YSYEKL. This CDR3 has 13 residues. CDR3 region: CASSQAGTYEQYF. Here the CDR3 DNA reads TGCGCCAGCAGCCAAGCCGGGACCTACGAGCAGTACTTC.

This clone was recorded once. The V call is TRBV10-3, the J call TRBJ1-4; D is unclear. Trimming pared 2 bases from V and 0 bases from J, leaving 10 bases between. The germline V gene has CDR1 ENHRY and CDR2 SYGVKD. CDR3 length: 16 amino acids. The CDR3: CAISEETLATNEKLFF. The CDR3 coding sequence is TGTGCCATCAGTGAGGAGACACTTGCAACTAATGAAAAACTGTTTTTT.

This rearrangement joins TRBV11-3 to TRBJ2-2; D uncertain. The CDR3 loop spans 15 amino acids. Trimming pared 4 bases from V and 6 bases from J, leaving 15 bases between. CDR1 is SGHNT, CDR2 YENEEA, per germline. The CDR3 bases are TGTGCCAGCAGCTCCCCGCAAGTCCGGTCCGGGGAGCTGTTTTTT. Residues: CASSSPQVRSGELFF.

The rearrangement joins TRBV28 to TRBJ1-3; D is undetermined. Germline-derived CDR1 and CDR2 are MDHEN and SYDVKM. The CDR3 has 15 amino acids. The V end was cut by 5 bases, the J end by 1 base, with 12 bases between. The CDR3 loop is CASSPSSGSGNTIYF. The DNA for the CDR3 is TGTGCCAGCAGTCCCTCGTCGGGGTCTGGAAACACCATATATTTT.

This clone was recorded only once. The chain uses TRBV27 and TRBJ2-4; 11 bases line up with TRBD2. The ends lost 4 bases at V and 9 bases at J; junction bases unmatched: 20. The CDR3 consists of 19 residues. Germline V gene sequence: CDR1 MNHEY, CDR2 SMNVEV (reference sequence). The CDR3 loop reads CASSSFGGGTSGLWGIQYF. In nucleotides, the CDR3 is TGTGCCAGCAGTTCATTCGGGGGGGGGACTAGCGGCCTGTGGGGCATTCAGTACTTC.

With regard to this clone: The junction departs from the called germline gene at one end, perhaps through a read error. This chain uses TRBV7-9 with TRBJ2-1, with 8 positions matching TRBD2. The CDR3 extends over 16 amino acids. Germline CDR1 SEHNR, CDR2 FQNEAQ (reference sequence). In nucleotides, the CDR3 is TGTTCCAGCAGCCCATACGGAGGGACTAGAACGAATGAGCAGTTCTTC. Translated: CSSSPYGGTRTNEQFF. Based on the CDR3 plus reference TRBV7-9 and TRBJ2-1, the full variable domain is DTGVSQNPRHKITKRGQNVTFRCDPISEHNRLYWYRQTLGQGPEFLTYFQNEAQLEKSRLLSDRFSAERPKGSFSTLEIQRTEQGDSAMYLCSSSPYGGTRTNEQFFGPGTRLTVL.

This sequence joins TRBV6-5 and TRBJ1-4; D perhaps matches TRBD1 (6 bases). This CDR3 region has 13 residues. Trimming took off 0 bases at V and 14 bases at J, with 13 bases between the two ends. Germline V gene sequence: CDR1 MNHEY, CDR2 SVGAGI. CDR3 in DNA: TGTGCCAGCAGTTACTCTTTTCAGGGGAAGCTGTTTTTT. This translates into CASSYSFQGKLFF.

This clone was detected a few times. The chain carries TRBV18 and TRBJ2-7; 8 nucleotides align to TRBD2. Germline lookup yields CDR1 KGHSH and CDR2 LQKENI. After removal of 3 bases from V and 0 bases from J, the junction contained 4 bases not matched to a gene. The CDR3 length is 15 residues. CDR3 bases: TGTGCCAGCTCACCGACTAGCGCCAGCTCCTACGAGCAGTACTTC. It codes for CASSPTSASSYEQYF.

V usage is TRBV7-2 and J usage is TRBJ2-7, with 8 bases aligning to TRBD1. Per germline, CDR1 SGHTA and CDR2 FQGNSA. This CDR3 region has 16 residues. V dropped 1 base and J dropped 2; count of bases not matched to a gene: 7. The CDR3: CASSLGSGTGAYEQYF. For the CDR3, the DNA is TGTGCCAGCAGCTTAGGATCAGGGACAGGCGCCTACGAGCAGTACTTC.

The chain recombines TRBV7-9 with TRBJ1-4, with a weak D call TRBD1 (6 bases). V lost 1 base to trimming and J lost 0 bases, with 12 bases between them. CDR1 and CDR2 from the germline V gene are SEHNR and FQNEAQ (reference sequence). The CDR3 is 17 amino acids. Here the CDR3 DNA reads TGTGCCAGCAGCTTAGAACAGGGCCTTGCAACTAATGAAAAACTGTTTTTT. This sequence encodes CASSLEQGLATNEKLFF. The variable domain in full, with the rest retrieved from reference TRBV7-9 and TRBJ1-4, is DTGVSQNPRHKITKRGQNVTFRCDPISEHNRLYWYRQTLGQGPEFLTYFQNEAQLEKSRLLSDRFSAERPKGSFSTLEIQRTEQGDSAMYLCASSLEQGLATNEKLFFGSGTQLSVL.

This rearrangement joins TRBV4-2 to TRBJ2-4; no clear D. The V gene's germline CDR1 is LGHNA and CDR2 YNFKEQ. This CDR3 has 15 amino acids. Trimming shortened V by 0 bases and J by 0 bases, and 6 bases separated the two germline ends. This CDR3 is CASSQDGLAKNIQYF. The CDR3 DNA is TGTGCCAGCAGCCAAGATGGGCTAGCCAAAAACATTCAGTACTTC.

The gene calls are TRBV5-1 and TRBJ1-1; D possibly corresponds to TRBD1 (6 bases). The CDR3 consists of 14 residues. The V gene's germline CDR1 is SGHRS and CDR2 YFSETQ. V was clipped by 3 bases and J by 8 bases, with 17 bases between them. CDR3 DNA: TGCGCCAGCAGCTACGCGACAGGACCAGGCGAAGCTTTCTTT. As protein: CASSYATGPGEAFF.

This clone has only one observation. This chain joins TRBV19 and TRBJ2-5, with a weak D call TRBD2 (7 bases). The V end was cut by 7 bases, the J end by 4 bases, with 16 bases between. This CDR3 comprises 14 residues. Germline values: CDR1 LNHDA, CDR2 SQIVND (reference sequence). The CDR3 nucleotides are TGTGCCAGTAATAGAGGGGGGGGTTCAGAGACCCAGTACTTC. Translated: CASNRGGGSETQYF.

The chain recombines TRBV6-6 with TRBJ1-6; D may be TRBD1 (5 bases). The germline V gene has CDR1 MNHNY and CDR2 SVGAGI (reference sequence). Trimming removed 6 bases at V and 7 bases at J, with 13 bases between. The CDR3 covers 14 residues. The CDR3 nucleotides read TGTGCCAGCAGAGAAGGACATCAAAATTCACCCCTCCACTTT. Translated, it gives CASREGHQNSPLHF.

The V and J genes are TRBV28 and TRBJ2-7; 7 bases are a match to TRBD1. Trimming at V came to 6 bases and at J to 5 bases, leaving 7 bases not matched to a gene. CDR3 length equals 13 residues. Germline CDR1 and CDR2: MDHEN and SYDVKM. CDR3 in amino acids: CASRRLTGNEQYF. CDR3 nucleotides: TGTGCCAGCAGACGGTTGACAGGGAACGAGCAGTACTTC.

The chain employs TRBV7-2 and TRBJ2-2; 7 bases agree with TRBD2. The CDR3 has 15 amino acids. Germline V CDR1 and CDR2: SGHTA, FQGNSA. Losses at the gene ends were 3 bases for V and 6 bases for J; bases not matched to a gene: 7. CDR3 DNA sequence: TGTGCCAGCAGCTTCCTGGGGAGGGTGGCCGGGGAGCTGTTTTTT. This codes for CASSFLGRVAGELFF.

The chain couples TRBV15 to TRBJ2-5; no clear D gene. CDR3 length: 14 residues. Germline CDR1 reads LNHNV; CDR2 reads YYDKDF (reference sequence). Trimming removed 4 bases at V and 4 bases at J, with 13 bases between. CDR3 sequence: CATSTRSLLETQYF. The DNA of the CDR3 is TGTGCCACCAGCACGCGGAGTCTCCTAGAGACCCAGTACTTC.